Described below is a single T cell receptor beta chain sequence and its context. This clonotype was seen ten or more times. What antigen it recognizes has not been identified. One base away there is no much larger clone; base qualities are not given. The intended sense of this specimen's time point label: longitudinal time-point 1 (baseline). Healthy controls were blood bank volunteers in Maryland, USA. Libraries from unsorted PBMCs were made from 2 million PBMCs kept in RNAlater at -80 degrees C until RNA extraction. Peripheral blood was subjected to Ficoll-Hypaque density gradient centrifugation to isolate PBMCs, which were then cryopreserved in liquid nitrogen. This sample is part of a study of neurological immune-mediated disorders (dated by TCRdb to the late 2010s). Concerning the study at large: Peripheral blood TCR-beta repertoires from HTLV-I-associated myelopathy (HAM/TSP) patients, multiple sclerosis patients and healthy controls were compared by UMI-based sequencing. Each longitudinal HAM/TSP and healthy donor was sampled at 3 time-points spaced at roughly 3-40 month intervals. The approximately 110 TCR-beta libraries included longitudinal samples, technical triplicates and paired sorted CD4+ and CD8+ T-cell subsets alongside PBMC samples. The cohort comprised roughly 69 subjects: about 15 HAM/TSP patients, some 34 multiple sclerosis patients and about 20 healthy controls. Points the paper makes about the study in general: TCR clonal expansion was greatest in HAM/TSP patients and smallest in MS patients, who ranked below even healthy controls. No identical CDR3 amino acid sequences were shared among expanded clones across subjects, suggesting private TCR-beta repertoires in all groups.

Including the terminal cysteine and phenylalanine, the CDR3 comprises 15 residues. Solely the CDR3 DNA is kept, with 45 bases framed from the first base. V lost 1 base and J lost 4 bases; the stretch between them is 14 bases long. The germline V gene specifies SGHRS as CDR1 and YFSETQ as CDR2. cDNA was synthesized by template-switch 5'RACE using a primer carrying a 10-nucleotide random unique molecular identifier by which each TCR transcript was tagged. Every sequencing run covered 15-18 subjects and yielded more than 160 million TCR-beta sequences. The RNeasy kit was used to extract total RNA. Using the KAPA Real-time Library Amplification kit, TCR-beta VDJ regions were amplified with primers for the TCR constant region and the 5'RACE anchor. A first PCR added sample indexes and Illumina adaptors, and a second PCR then raised library yield. After Ampure bead purification, the roughly 650 bp TCR product was size-selected on a 2% E-gel SizeSelection system. Before pooling, libraries had their quality checked on a Bioanalyzer, their concentration measured with Qubit, and their quantity determined with the Kapa Library Quantification kit. Paired-end 2 x 150 bp sequencing of the libraries was performed on an Illumina HiSeq 2500. To increase sequence diversity, about 25-31% phiX was spiked into each library pool. The original pipeline was this. Quality-filtered reads were processed with the UMI-based MiGEC pipeline, which removed over 75% of raw TCR sequences during error correction. IMGT germline references were used for aligning VDJ genes, and each clonotype was defined as a unique CDR3 amino acid sequence together with its V-J genes. Clonal expansion, Shannon diversity and CDR3 relatedness (CalcPairwiseDistances, ClusterSamples) were evaluated with VDJtools, and phylogenetic trees were built with CLCbio workbench. Using coefficient-of-variation modelling across technical triplicates, the study counted a clone as expanded if it had at least 8 unique UMIs. Using fastp trimming at Q25 and MiXCR clonotype assembly, TCRdb reanalyzed the public sequencing data and kept in-frame beta chains. All rows with the same CDR3 protein become a single entry with the most common DNA and genes. TCRdb, rather than the study authors, made the V and J calls. The sample table lists fewer than 90,000 distinct CDR3 sequences, 9.5% to 13% of them with a count of one. 9.5% to 10% of the sample lies in the top ten.

The TCR was taken from a man aged 30-40 years in good health. The sequencing sample was made of PBMCs. The sequence joins TRBV5-1 to TRBJ2-5, and TRBD1 may be the D gene, going by 5 matching bases. In nucleotides, the sequence is TGCGCCAGCAGCTTGTCAGGGTCCTTTGGAGAGACCCAGTACTTC. This is translated as CASSLSGSFGETQYF.